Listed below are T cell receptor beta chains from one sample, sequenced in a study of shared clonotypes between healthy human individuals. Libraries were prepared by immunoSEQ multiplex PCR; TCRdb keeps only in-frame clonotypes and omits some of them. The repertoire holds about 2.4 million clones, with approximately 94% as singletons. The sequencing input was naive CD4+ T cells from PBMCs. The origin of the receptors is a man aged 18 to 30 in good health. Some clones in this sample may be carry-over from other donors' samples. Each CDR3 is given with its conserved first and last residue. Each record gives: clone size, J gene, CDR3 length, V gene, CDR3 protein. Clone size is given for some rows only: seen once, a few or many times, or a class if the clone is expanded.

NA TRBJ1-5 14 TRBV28 CASSQGGGNQPQHF
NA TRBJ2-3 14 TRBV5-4 CASSAHPNTDTQYF
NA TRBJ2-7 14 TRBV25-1 CASTRAGGSYEQYF
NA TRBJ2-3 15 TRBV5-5 CASSAGTIGTDTQYF
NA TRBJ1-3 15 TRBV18 CASSPRGAGGNTIYF
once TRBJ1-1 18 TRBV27 CASSSISRGLQMNTEAFF
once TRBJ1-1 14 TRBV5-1 CASRFVTANTEAFF
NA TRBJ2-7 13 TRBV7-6 CASSSRQEGEQYF
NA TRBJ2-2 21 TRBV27 CASSFLPGLAGRGRNTGELFF
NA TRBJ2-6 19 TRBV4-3 CASSQTPMAPGIGANVLTF
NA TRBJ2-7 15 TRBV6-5 CASSSTGTGDFGQYF
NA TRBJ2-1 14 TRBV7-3 CASSPRLAGSEQFF
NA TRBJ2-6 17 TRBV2 CASSRLPTGTGANVLTF
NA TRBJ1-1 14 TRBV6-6 CASSGSTVNTEAFF
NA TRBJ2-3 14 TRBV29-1 CSGTDRGVTDTQYF
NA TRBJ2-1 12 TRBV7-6 CASSSQGNEQFF
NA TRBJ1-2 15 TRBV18 CASSEGQGARYGYTF
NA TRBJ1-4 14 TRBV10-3 CAISGGQFNEKLFF
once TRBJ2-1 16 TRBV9 CASSPRGTSGYNEQFF
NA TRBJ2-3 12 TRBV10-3 CAISESQNTQYF
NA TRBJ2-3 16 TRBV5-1 CASARGQVASTDTQYF
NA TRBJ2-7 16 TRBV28 CASSLWYGASSYEQYF
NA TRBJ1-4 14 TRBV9 CASSVGSRGEKLFF
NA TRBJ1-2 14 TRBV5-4 CASSFDRGNYGYTF
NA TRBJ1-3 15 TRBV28 CASSSGTNSGNTIYF
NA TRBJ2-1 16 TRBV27 CASSLGGWASYNEQFF
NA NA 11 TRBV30 CAWTGGYEQYF
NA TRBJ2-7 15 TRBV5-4 CASSPPGRSSYEQYF
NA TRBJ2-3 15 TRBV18 CASSPGLEAPNTQYF
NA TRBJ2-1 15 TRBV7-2 CASRRFSGTYNEQFF
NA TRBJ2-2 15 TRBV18 CASSEGLASTGELFF
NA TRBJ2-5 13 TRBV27 CASSTMTQETQYF
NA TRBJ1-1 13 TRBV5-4 CASSLRQGTEAFF
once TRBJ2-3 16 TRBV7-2 CASSLVGGPSTDTQYF
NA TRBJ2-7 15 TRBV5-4 CASSQTGVFTYEQYF